The text below deals with one TCR beta chain. These data come from a study of OX40 agonist ivuxolimab in advanced cancers. Sequenced by immunoSEQ multiplex PCR; TCRdb stores in-frame clones only, minus some. The sample carries about 91,000 clones, around 88% recorded once. The clonotype originates from an adult with an advanced solid tumor such as melanoma, head and neck, liver or kidney cancer. Here the sequenced sample was CD4+ or CD8+ T cells sorted from blood, taken in a trial of the OX40 agonist ivuxolimab.

CDR3 in DNA: TGCGCCAGCAGCCACAGGGGGACCCAGTACTTC. Translation: CASSHRGTQYF. The chain combines TRBV4-3 with TRBJ2-5; a weak D match, TRBD1 (6 bases). There are 11 residues in the CDR3. Per germline, CDR1 LGHNA and CDR2 YSLEER. The V end lost 3 bases, the J end lost 7 bases, and 6 bases lay between the germline ends.